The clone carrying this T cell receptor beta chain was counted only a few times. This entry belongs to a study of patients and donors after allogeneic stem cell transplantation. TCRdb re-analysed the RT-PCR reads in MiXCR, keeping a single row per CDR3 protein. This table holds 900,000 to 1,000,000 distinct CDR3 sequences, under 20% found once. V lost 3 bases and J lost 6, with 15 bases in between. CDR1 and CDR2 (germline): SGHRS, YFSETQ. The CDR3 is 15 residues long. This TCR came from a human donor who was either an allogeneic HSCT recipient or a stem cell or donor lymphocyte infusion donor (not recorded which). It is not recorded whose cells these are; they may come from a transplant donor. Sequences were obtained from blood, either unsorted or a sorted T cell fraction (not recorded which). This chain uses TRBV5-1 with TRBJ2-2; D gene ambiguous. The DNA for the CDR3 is TGCGCCAGCAGCTCGTACGGGTCGCCGGCCGGGGAGCTGTTTTTT. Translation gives CASSSYGSPAGELFF.